The clone carrying this T cell receptor (beta chain) was observed a few times. The record originates from a study of blood T cells in healthy people across ages. The CDR3 loop spans 17 amino acids. CDR1 is LGHNA, CDR2 YNFKEQ, per germline. Deletions cut 0 bases from V and 0 bases from J, with 13 bases between. With a J-beta primer mix and a sample-barcoded 5' primer, a second PCR ran roughly 6 to 11 cycles. MiXCR, applied by TCRdb to the 5' RACE reads, yields one record per CDR3 protein. Of some 750,000 distinct CDR3 sequences in the sample, 22% were seen once. The chain couples TRBV4-2 to TRBJ2-3; D perhaps matches TRBD2 (6 bases). The sequenced sample was blood. This receptor was taken from a man between 70 and 80 years old in good health. CDR3 coding DNA: TGTGCCAGCAGCCAAGAATTGAGCGGAGGGAGCACAGATACGCAGTATTTT. Protein product: CASSQELSGGSTDTQYF.